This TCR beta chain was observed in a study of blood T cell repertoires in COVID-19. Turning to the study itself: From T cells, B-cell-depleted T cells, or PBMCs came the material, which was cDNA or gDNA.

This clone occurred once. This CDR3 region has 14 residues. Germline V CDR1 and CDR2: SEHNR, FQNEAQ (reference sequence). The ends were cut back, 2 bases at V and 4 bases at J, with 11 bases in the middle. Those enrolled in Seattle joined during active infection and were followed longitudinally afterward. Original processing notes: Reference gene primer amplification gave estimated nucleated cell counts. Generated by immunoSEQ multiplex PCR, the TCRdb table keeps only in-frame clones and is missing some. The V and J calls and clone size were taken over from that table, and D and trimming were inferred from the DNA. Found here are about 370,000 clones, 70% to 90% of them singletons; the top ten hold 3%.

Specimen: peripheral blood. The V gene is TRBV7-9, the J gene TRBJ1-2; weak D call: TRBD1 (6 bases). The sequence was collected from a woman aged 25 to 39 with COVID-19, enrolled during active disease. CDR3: CASSLTQGSYGYTF. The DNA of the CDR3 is TGTGCCAGCAGCTTAACACAGGGTTCCTATGGCTACACCTTC.